Each of the 27 T cell receptor beta chains below was sequenced from the same sample in a study of blood T cell repertoires in COVID-19. Profiling relied on immunoSEQ multiplex PCR, and the TCRdb table lists in-frame clones only, not all of them. The profile shows 310,000 or so clones, 70% to 90% of them singletons. The sample taken for sequencing was PBMCs or T cells enriched from blood (not recorded which). The receptors here all came from a woman between 40 and 55 years old who had recovered from COVID-19.

This clone appeared once. The rearrangement uses TRBV11-2 and TRBJ2-1; 9 nucleotides match TRBD2. In germline, CDR1 is SGHAT, CDR2 FQNNGV. The V and J ends lost 10 bases and 7 bases, in that order; junction bases with no gene match: 8. The CDR3 runs to 13 residues. Written as DNA, the CDR3 is TGTGCCACCTCAGGACTAGCGCGGAATGAGCAGTTCTTC. Protein product: CATSGLARNEQFF.

The chain links TRBV28 to TRBJ1-4, with 7 bases fitting TRBD1. With V trimmed by 6 bases and J by 8 bases, 12 bases remained unmatched. This CDR3 comprises 15 residues. CDR1 and CDR2 (germline): MDHEN, SYDVKM. The CDR3 sequence is CASRPSGGSKEKLFF. Here the CDR3 DNA reads TGTGCCAGCAGGCCTTCAGGGGGGAGTAAGGAAAAACTGTTTTTT. The complete variable domain, with remaining parts taken from reference TRBV28 and TRBJ1-4, reads DVKVTQSSRYLVKRTGEKVFLECVQDMDHENMFWYRQDPGLGLRLIYFSYDVKMKEKGDIPEGYSVSREKKERFSLILESASTNQTSMYLCASRPSGGSKEKLFFGSGTQLSVL.

This clone showed up just once. The CDR3 nucleotides read TGTGCCAGCAGCTCGGGACAGGGTAATGAAAAACTGTTTTTT. This codes for CASSSGQGNEKLFF. This sequence joins TRBV7-8 and TRBJ1-4, with 9 bases matching TRBD1. Germline CDR1 reads SGHVS; CDR2 reads FQNEAQ. The junction had 1 base not matched to a gene; V was cut back by 4 bases and J by 4 bases. The CDR3 contains 14 residues.

The gene calls are TRBV27 and TRBJ1-2; D uncertain. This CDR3 is 13 amino acids long. The germline V gene encodes CDR1 MNHEY and CDR2 SMNVEV (reference sequence). Trimming took 4 bases from V and 4 from J, leaving 10 bases between them. The CDR3: CASSSHTPYGYTF. The CDR3, as DNA: TGTGCCAGCAGTTCACATACCCCCTATGGCTACACCTTC.

The chain has TRBV5-1 and TRBJ2-5; TRBD2 matches 14 bases. V lost 0 bases, J lost 4 bases, and 8 bases stayed unmatched. The CDR3 has 18 amino acids. Germline CDR1 SGHRS, CDR2 YFSETQ. CDR3 sequence (DNA): TGCGCCAGCAGCTTGGTGACTAGCGGGGGGGCCTTAGGAGAGACCCAGTACTTC. Encoded protein: CASSLVTSGGALGETQYF.

J is TRBJ2-7 and V is TRBV29-1; perhaps TRBD1 as D (6 bases). This CDR3 has 13 amino acids. Trimming pared 2 bases from V and 2 bases from J, leaving 10 bases between. Per the germline V gene, CDR1 is SQVTM and CDR2 is ANQGSEA. The CDR3 DNA is TGCAGCGTTGAACCGACAGGAACCTACGAGCAGTACTTC. It specifies CSVEPTGTYEQYF.

This sequence joins TRBV29-1 and TRBJ1-2, with 9 bases aligning to TRBD1. The CDR3 runs 11 residues. Germline CDR1 reads SQVTM; CDR2 reads ANQGSEA. J lost 9 bases, V lost 4 bases, and 3 bases had no gene match. The CDR3 sequence: CSVGTGDRYTF. The CDR3, as DNA: TGCAGCGTTGGGACAGGGGATCGCTACACCTTC.

This clone was detected once. The chain couples TRBV28 to TRBJ1-6; possible D gene TRBD1, 6 bases. The germline gives CDR1 MDHEN, CDR2 SYDVKM. The CDR3 loop spans 15 amino acids. The germline V and J ends were trimmed by 6 bases and 3 bases, with 12 bases remaining between them. The chain's CDR3 is CASRGADSYNSPLHF. CDR3 in DNA: TGTGCCAGCAGGGGGGCGGACAGCTATAATTCACCCCTCCACTTT.

This clone was counted between two and nine times. This chain connects TRBV10-1 to TRBJ2-7; TRBD1 matches at 9 bases. The J segment lost 1 base and the V segment lost 3 bases, leaving 7 bases of the junction unmatched. CDR1 is WNHNN and CDR2 is SYGVQD in the germline V gene (reference sequence). The CDR3 loop spans 16 amino acids. The CDR3 region has the DNA TGCGCCAGCAGTGATCCCGGACAGGGGACATCCTACGAGCAGTACTTC. Amino acid sequence: CASSDPGQGTSYEQYF.

This sequence joins TRBV7-9 and TRBJ2-5, with D possibly matching TRBD2 (5 bases). Germline V gene data show CDR1 as SEHNR and CDR2 as FQNEAQ (reference sequence). V was pared by 2 bases and J by 1 base, with 8 bases between. CDR3 length equals 14 residues. Written as DNA, the CDR3 is TGTGCCAGCAGCTTACGGGGATCCCAAGAGACCCAGTACTTC. Protein: CASSLRGSQETQYF.

A few counts support this clone. The chain is built from TRBV11-3 and TRBJ2-2, with D unclear. The CDR3 is made up of 13 amino acids. CDR1 SGHNT and CDR2 YENEEA come from the germline V gene. V lost 8 bases and J lost 6, with 13 bases in between. This chain's CDR3 is CASRDGFAGELFF. In DNA, the CDR3 is TGTGCCAGCCGAGATGGTTTTGCCGGGGAGCTGTTTTTT. The full variable domain, completed using reference TRBV11-3 and TRBJ2-2, is EAGVVQSPRYKIIEKKQPVAFWCNPISGHNTLYWYLQNLGQGPELLIRYENEEAVDDSQLPKDRFSAERLKGVDSTLKIQPAELGDSAVYLCASRDGFAGELFFGEGSRLTVL.

The chain couples TRBV5-6 to TRBJ1-4; a possible D gene is TRBD1 (5 bases). V gave up 3 bases and J gave up 3 bases, with 15 bases separating them. CDR1 SGHDT and CDR2 YYEEEE come from the germline V gene. The CDR3 contains 16 residues. CDR3 DNA sequence: TGTGCCAGCAGCTCGGGCGGGACGTTTGCTAATGAAAAACTGTTTTTT. Amino acids: CASSSGGTFANEKLFF.

Of note for this clone: Germline is not matched at one junction end, which may reflect a read error. This chain links TRBV3-1 (or the pseudogene TRBV3-2) with TRBJ2-5, with D perhaps being TRBD1 or TRBD2 (5 bases each). This CDR3 is 14 amino acids long. Germline-derived CDR1 and CDR2 are LGHDT and YNNKEL (reference sequence). CDR3 bases: TGTGCCAGCAGTCAAGCGGCCTTGGGGCAGACCCAGTACTTC. It encodes CASSQAALGQTQYF.

The gene calls are TRBV27 and TRBJ2-5; possible D gene TRBD2, 5 bases. Trimming cost V 6 bases and J 5 bases, with 13 bases left between them. Per the germline V gene, CDR1 is MNHEY and CDR2 is SMNVEV (reference sequence). The CDR3 runs to 13 residues. The CDR3 DNA follows: TGTGCCAGCAGCCGTAGATCGGGGGAGACCCAGTACTTC. Translation: CASSRRSGETQYF.

The CDR3 loop reads CASSVVAGGNTGELFF. CDR3 DNA: TGTGCCAGCAGCGTAGTGGCGGGAGGGAACACCGGGGAGCTGTTTTTT. The V and J genes are TRBV9 and TRBJ2-2, with 8 positions matching TRBD2. Unmatched junction bases numbered 2, after V lost 0 bases and J lost 1 base. Germline CDR1 is SGDLS and CDR2 is YYNGEE. The CDR3 consists of 16 residues. Full variable domain (missing parts from reference TRBV9 and TRBJ2-2): DSGVTQTPKHLITATGQRVTLRCSPRSGDLSVYWYQQSLDQGLQFLIQYYNGEERAKGNILERFSAQQFPDLHSELNLSSLELGDSALYFCASSVVAGGNTGELFFGEGSRLTVL.

The sample holds one count of this clone. This sequence joins TRBV19 and TRBJ1-4; the D gene is possibly TRBD1 (6 bases). The CDR3 is made up of 16 amino acids. Trimming shortened V by 7 bases and J by 4 bases, and 19 bases separated the two germline ends. CDR1 LNHDA and CDR2 SQIVND come from the germline V gene (reference sequence). CDR3 in amino acids: CASTDRRTVYNEKLFF. Written as DNA, the CDR3 is TGTGCCAGTACCGACCGCCGGACAGTCTATAATGAAAAACTGTTTTTT.

The chain couples TRBV5-4 to TRBJ2-3; TRBD2 agrees at 14 bases. The junction had 1 base not matched to a gene; V was cut back by 3 bases and J by 4 bases. The CDR3 is 15 residues long. Per germline, CDR1 SGHNT and CDR2 YYREEE (reference sequence). The CDR3 loop reads CASSSTSGRADTQYF. CDR3 nucleotide sequence: TGTGCCAGCAGCTCGACTAGCGGGAGGGCAGATACGCAGTATTTT.

The sample holds one count of this clone. The chain links TRBV10-3 to TRBJ2-7, with 8 bases identical to TRBD2. The CDR3 runs 14 residues. V was pared by 8 bases and J by 3 bases, with 9 bases of the junction left unmatched. Per the germline V gene, CDR1 is ENHRY and CDR2 is SYGVKD. The CDR3 nucleotides are TGTGCCATCGGGGCTAGCGGGCCTAACTACGAGCAGTACTTC. Its protein product is CAIGASGPNYEQYF.

This chain joins TRBV10-2 and TRBJ1-6; TRBD1 matches at 7 bases. Germline V lookup: CDR1 WSHSY, CDR2 SAAADI. The CDR3 contains 12 residues. Trimming took 8 bases from V and 15 from J; bases not matched to a gene: 10. The CDR3 is CASAWDSTILHF. The CDR3 DNA reads TGCGCCAGCGCGTGGGACAGTACAATCCTCCACTTT.

V usage is TRBV20-1 and J usage is TRBJ2-5; possible D gene TRBD2, 5 bases. The germline V and J ends were trimmed by 2 bases and 13 bases, with 11 bases remaining between them. Germline V gene sequence: CDR1 DFQATT, CDR2 SNEGSKA (reference sequence). This CDR3 is 10 amino acids long. CDR3 bases: TGCAGTGCTAGAAGGGAGACTCCGTACTTC. Translating it yields CSARRETPYF.

The J gene is TRBJ1-1, the V gene TRBV11-2; D not certain. Germline loops: CDR1 SGHAT, CDR2 FQNNGV. The V end lost 3 bases, the J end lost 0 bases, and 5 bases lay between the germline ends. The CDR3 extends over 13 amino acids. The CDR3 loop is CASSFRLNTEAFF. CDR3 DNA sequence: TGTGCCAGCAGCTTCCGTTTGAACACTGAAGCTTTCTTT.

The J gene is TRBJ1-4, the V gene TRBV5-1; 8 bases fit TRBD1. Germline CDR1 and CDR2: SGHRS and YFSETQ. The V gene end was trimmed by 0 bases and the J gene end by 8 bases; junction bases not matched to a gene: 6. The CDR3 is made up of 15 amino acids. The CDR3 sequence: CASSLATGGGEKLFF. The DNA of the CDR3 is TGCGCCAGCAGCTTGGCTACAGGGGGTGGCGAAAAACTGTTTTTT.

This clone has only one observation. The genes are TRBV28 and TRBJ1-2; 9 bases match TRBD1. The length of the CDR3 is 15 residues. Per germline, CDR1 MDHEN and CDR2 SYDVKM. The V gene end was trimmed by 4 bases and the J gene end by 4 bases; junction bases not matched to a gene: 7. This CDR3 is CASSSRDRVGYGYTF. CDR3 sequence (DNA): TGTGCCAGCAGTTCCCGGGACAGGGTTGGCTATGGCTACACCTTC.

The rearrangement links TRBV28 to TRBJ2-1; 13 positions match TRBD2. The CDR3 totals 17 residues. Per germline, CDR1 MDHEN and CDR2 SYDVKM. Trimming removed 5 bases from V and 8 bases from J; junction bases left unmatched: 12. The CDR3 DNA sequence: TGTGCCAGCAGTATTTATGCCGGGACTAGCGGGGATGATGAGCAGTTCTTC. Translated: CASSIYAGTSGDDEQFF.

The rearrangement joins TRBV30 to TRBJ1-1, with 8 bases lining up with TRBD1. V gave up 2 bases and J gave up 3 bases; unmatched junction bases: 5. Germline lookup yields CDR1 GTSNPN and CDR2 SVGIG (reference sequence). The CDR3 runs to 14 residues. The CDR3 here is CAWSPRQGYTEAFF. CDR3 sequence (DNA): TGTGCCTGGAGTCCTAGACAGGGGTACACTGAAGCTTTCTTT.

The chain couples TRBV30 to TRBJ2-1; D may be TRBD1 (5 bases). In germline, CDR1 is GTSNPN, CDR2 SVGIG (reference sequence). The length of the CDR3 is 13 residues. Trimming removed 1 base at V and 7 bases at J, with 11 bases between. The CDR3 nucleotides are TGTGCCTGGAGTGAGGGAAGGGGTAATGAGCAGTTCTTC. It specifies CAWSEGRGNEQFF.

This clone was observed a single time. J is TRBJ2-7 and V is TRBV24-1; D is possibly TRBD1 (6 bases). Germline values: CDR1 KGHDR, CDR2 SFDVKD. This CDR3 has 13 residues. Trimming removed 4 bases at V and 6 bases at J, with 12 bases between. The CDR3: CATSEPQGSEQYF. The CDR3 DNA follows: TGTGCCACCAGTGAGCCACAGGGTAGCGAGCAGTACTTC.